This T cell receptor beta chain was identified during a study of cytomegalovirus exposure and HLA in healthy donors. The CDR3 is 13 amino acids. CDR1 is MNHEY, CDR2 SVGAGI, per germline. The V and J ends lost 9 bases and 4 bases, in that order; junction bases with no gene match: 3. 13 Jbeta primers and 60 Vbeta primers were used for the PCR. The protocol was immunoSEQ multiplex PCR, while the TCRdb copy is restricted to in-frame clones and leaves out a portion. The sample contains about 180,000 clones, approximately 80% of which appear only once. What was sequenced was PBMCs. V usage is TRBV6-5 and J usage is TRBJ2-3, with 11 bases aligning to TRBD2. The TCR sequence derives from a girl aged 5-17 years in good health and CMV-seropositive. The DNA of the CDR3 is TGTGCCAGTAGCGGGAGGGCCGCAGATACGCAGTATTTT. Protein sequence: CASSGRAADTQYF.